This TCR beta chain was observed in a study of blood T cell repertoires in COVID-19. The overall study: Sample material is recorded as cDNA or gDNA derived from T cells, B-cell-depleted T cells, or PBMCs.

In the source study's methods: How many nucleated cells were present was estimated from reference gene primer amplification. Profiling relied on immunoSEQ multiplex PCR, and the TCRdb table lists in-frame clones only, not all of them. The D gene and trimming were derived from the DNA, and the V and J assignments and clone size from that table. The table records approximately 190,000 clones, roughly 82% of them present only once. The J segment lost 2 bases and the V segment lost 0 bases, leaving 4 bases of the junction unmatched. This CDR3 is built from 16 residues. CDR1 SGHNT and CDR2 YYREEE come from the germline V gene (reference sequence).

This chain uses TRBV5-4 with TRBJ2-3; TRBD2 matches at 9 bases. This receptor was obtained from a woman aged 60 to 75 with COVID-19, enrolled during active disease. Sequenced input: peripheral blood. The chain's CDR3 is CASSLVLAGFTDTQYF. The CDR3 DNA reads TGTGCCAGCAGCTTGGTGCTAGCGGGGTTCACAGATACGCAGTATTTT.